The rows below give T cell receptor beta chains drawn from one sample of a study of metastatic and nonmetastatic thyroid tumors. TCRdb re-analyzed the PCR reads through MiXCR. The data show roughly 18,000 clones, roughly 23% seen once. Sequenced input: tumor tissue. All receptors come from a female donor with papillary thyroid cancer or a benign thyroid nodule (not recorded which). Some clones in this sample may be carry-over from other donors' samples. Both conserved end residues are part of each CDR3. The D gene is left open where the match is weak. Clone size is not always given. Where it is, it says once, few, many or a class for expanded clones.

J gene: TRBJ1-1; D gene: TRBD1; V gene: TRBV6-5; clone size: NA; CDR3 protein: CAATMGTGGSNTEAFF; CDR3 DNA: TGTGCCGCCACGATGGGGACAGGGGGCTCGAACACTGAAGCTTTCTTT
J gene: TRBJ1-5; D gene: NA; V gene: TRBV28; clone size: many; CDR3 protein: CASRQVYSNQPQHF; CDR3 DNA: TGTGCCAGCAGACAGGTATATAGCAATCAGCCCCAGCATTTT
J gene: TRBJ1-1; D gene: TRBD1; V gene: TRBV5-1; clone size: NA; CDR3 protein: CASRSGGAASAFF; CDR3 DNA: TGCGCCAGCAGATCAGGGGGCGCGGCTTCAGCTTTCTTT
J gene: TRBJ1-3; D gene: NA; V gene: TRBV3-1; clone size: NA; CDR3 protein: CASSQADKDHATIYF; CDR3 DNA: TGTGCCAGCAGCCAAGCAGACAAGGACCACGCCACCATATATTTT
J gene: TRBJ1-5; D gene: TRBD1; V gene: TRBV28; clone size: NA; CDR3 protein: CASSSGDRGSNQPQHF; CDR3 DNA: TGTGCCAGCAGCTCCGGTGACAGGGGGAGCAATCAGCCCCAGCATTTT
J gene: TRBJ2-5; D gene: NA; V gene: TRBV11-1; clone size: many; CDR3 protein: CASSQPQETQYF; CDR3 DNA: TGTGCCAGCAGCCAACCTCAAGAGACCCAGTACTTC
J gene: TRBJ2-3; D gene: NA; V gene: TRBV20-1; clone size: many; CDR3 protein: CSAEQLGHSTDTQYF; CDR3 DNA: TGCAGTGCTGAGCAATTAGGGCACTCCACAGATACGCAGTATTTT
J gene: TRBJ2-7; D gene: TRBD2; V gene: TRBV20-1; clone size: many; CDR3 protein: CSAISLTSGYEQYF; CDR3 DNA: TGCAGTGCTATTTCTCTGACTAGCGGCTACGAGCAGTACTTC
J gene: TRBJ2-7; D gene: NA; V gene: TRBV20-1; clone size: many; CDR3 protein: CSARVGYGTSEQYF; CDR3 DNA: TGCAGTGCTAGAGTAGGTTACGGGACCTCCGAGCAGTACTTC
J gene: TRBJ1-5; D gene: NA; V gene: TRBV4-2; clone size: many; CDR3 protein: CASSQDGTPYSNQPQHF; CDR3 DNA: TGTGCCAGCAGCCAAGATGGGACACCCTATAGCAATCAGCCCCAGCATTTT
J gene: TRBJ2-7; D gene: NA; V gene: TRBV18; clone size: NA; CDR3 protein: CASSPSQPPYEQYF; CDR3 DNA: TGTGCCAGCTCACCGTCTCAGCCACCCTACGAGCAGTACTTC